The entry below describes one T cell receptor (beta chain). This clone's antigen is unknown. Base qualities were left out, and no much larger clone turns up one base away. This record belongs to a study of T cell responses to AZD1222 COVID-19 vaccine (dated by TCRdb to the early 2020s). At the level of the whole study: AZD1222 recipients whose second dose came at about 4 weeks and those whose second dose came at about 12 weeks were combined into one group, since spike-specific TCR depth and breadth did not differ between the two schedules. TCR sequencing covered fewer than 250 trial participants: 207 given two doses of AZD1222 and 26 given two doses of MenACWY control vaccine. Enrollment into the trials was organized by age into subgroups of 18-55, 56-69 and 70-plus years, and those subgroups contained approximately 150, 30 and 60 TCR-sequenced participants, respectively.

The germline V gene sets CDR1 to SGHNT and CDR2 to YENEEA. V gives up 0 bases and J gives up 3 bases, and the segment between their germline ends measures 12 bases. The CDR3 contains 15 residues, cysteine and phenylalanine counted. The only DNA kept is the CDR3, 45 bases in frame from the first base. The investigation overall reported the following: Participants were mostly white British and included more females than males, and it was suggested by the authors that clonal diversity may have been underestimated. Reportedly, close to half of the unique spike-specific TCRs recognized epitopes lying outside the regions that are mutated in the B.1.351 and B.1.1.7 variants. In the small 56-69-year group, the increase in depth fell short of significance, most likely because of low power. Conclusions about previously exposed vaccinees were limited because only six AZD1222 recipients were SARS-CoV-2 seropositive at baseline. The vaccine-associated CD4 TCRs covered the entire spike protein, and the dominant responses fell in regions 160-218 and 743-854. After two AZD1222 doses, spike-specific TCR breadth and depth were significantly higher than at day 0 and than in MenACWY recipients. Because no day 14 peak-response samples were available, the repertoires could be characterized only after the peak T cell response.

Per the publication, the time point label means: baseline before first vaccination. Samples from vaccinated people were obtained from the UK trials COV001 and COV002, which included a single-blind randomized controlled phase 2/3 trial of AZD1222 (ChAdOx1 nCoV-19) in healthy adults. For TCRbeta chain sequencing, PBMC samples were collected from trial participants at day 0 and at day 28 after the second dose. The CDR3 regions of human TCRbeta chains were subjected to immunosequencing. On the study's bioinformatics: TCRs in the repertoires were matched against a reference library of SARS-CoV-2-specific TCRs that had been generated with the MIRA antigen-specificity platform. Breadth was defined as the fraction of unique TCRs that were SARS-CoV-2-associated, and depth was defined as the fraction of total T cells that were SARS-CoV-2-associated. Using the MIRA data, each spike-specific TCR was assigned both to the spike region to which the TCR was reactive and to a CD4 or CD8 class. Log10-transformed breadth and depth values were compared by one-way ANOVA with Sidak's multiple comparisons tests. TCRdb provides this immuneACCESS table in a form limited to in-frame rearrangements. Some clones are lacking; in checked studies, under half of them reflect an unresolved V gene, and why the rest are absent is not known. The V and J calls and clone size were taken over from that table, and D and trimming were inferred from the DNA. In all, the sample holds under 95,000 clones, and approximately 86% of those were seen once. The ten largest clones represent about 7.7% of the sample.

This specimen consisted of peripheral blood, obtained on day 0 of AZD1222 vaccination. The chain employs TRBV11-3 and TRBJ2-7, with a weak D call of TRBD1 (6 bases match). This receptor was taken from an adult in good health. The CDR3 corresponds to CASSLETGDLYEQYF. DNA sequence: TGTGCCAGCAGCTTAGAGACAGGAGATCTCTACGAGCAGTACTTC.